One sample yielded the 28 T cell receptor beta chains listed below, sequenced in a study of T cells after yellow fever vaccination (dated by TCRdb to 2018 to 2020). What the treatment or condition label conveys for this sample: live attenuated yellow fever vaccine strain. The method behind the library was 5' RACE. The instrument was an Illumina HiSeq 2500. Using fastp trimming at Q25 and MiXCR clonotype assembly, TCRdb reanalyzed the public sequencing data and kept in-frame beta chains. CDR3 protein sequences are deduplicated, and each keeps its most common genes and DNA. Recorded for this sample are some 110,000 distinct CDR3 sequences; around 8.6% of them occurred a single time. The ten largest clones capture 25% of the sample. The input for sequencing was CD8+ T cells sorted from PBMCs, taken 45 days after the yellow fever booster vaccination. The receptors were gathered from a man aged 30 to 45 who received the YFV17D yellow fever vaccine.

The chain is built from TRBV7-6 and TRBJ2-1; D gene uncertain. Germline V gene sequence: CDR1 SGHVS, CDR2 FNYEAQ. CDR3 size: 16 residues. V lost 1 base and J 2 bases, leaving 12 bases between the germline ends. The CDR3 region is CASSLGAGIPYNEQFF. The CDR3 bases are TGTGCCAGCAGCTTAGGGGCTGGGATTCCCTACAATGAGCAGTTCTTC.

This sequence joins TRBV20-1 and TRBJ2-2, with 7 positions matching TRBD2. V shed 6 bases and J 3 bases; nucleotides not matched to a gene: 7. Per the germline V gene, CDR1 is DFQATT and CDR2 is SNEGSKA (reference sequence). The CDR3 runs 14 residues. The DNA of the CDR3 is TGCAGTGCCCCGACTAGCTCCTACACCGGGGAGCTGTTTTTT. It translates to CSAPTSSYTGELFF.

The genes are TRBV5-1 and TRBJ2-2, with a tentative D call TRBD2 (6 bases). This CDR3 has 13 amino acids. V gave up 4 bases and J gave up 4 bases, with 8 bases separating them. From germline, CDR1 is SGHRS and CDR2 YFSETQ. The CDR3 protein is CASSPGGTGELFF. The CDR3 coding sequence is TGCGCCAGCAGCCCCGGGGGCACCGGGGAGCTGTTTTTT.

Many counts were recorded for this clonotype. The chain employs TRBV6-1 and TRBJ2-1; no firm D call. In germline, CDR1 is MNHNS, CDR2 SASEGT. CDR3 length: 14 residues. The ends were cut back, 8 bases at V and 0 bases at J, with 11 bases in the middle. The CDR3: CASWASSSYNEQFF. CDR3 in DNA: TGTGCCAGCTGGGCCTCGAGCTCCTACAATGAGCAGTTCTTC.

This clonotype has at least ten counts. The chain links TRBV12-3 or TRBV12-4 to TRBJ2-5; TRBD2 matches 7 bases. This CDR3 is 14 amino acids long. Trimming cost V 4 bases and J 5 bases; bases outside gene matches: 7. The CDR3 coding sequence is TGTGCCAGCAGTTCGCGGGAGTGGGAGGAGACCCAGTACTTC. Translation: CASSSREWEETQYF.

This clonotype was seen at least ten times. V and J are TRBV27 and TRBJ2-7, with D maybe TRBD2 (6 bases). CDR3 length: 15 amino acids. Germline V gene sequence: CDR1 MNHEY, CDR2 SMNVEV (reference sequence). V was cut by 3 bases and J by 2 bases, with 14 bases left in between. CDR3: CASSFGGRLTYEQYF. CDR3 DNA: TGTGCCAGCAGTTTTGGAGGGAGACTAACCTACGAGCAGTACTTC.

The chain combines TRBV20-1 with TRBJ2-1; D gene ambiguous. This CDR3 region has 13 residues. V was shortened by 3 bases and J by 7 bases, with 13 bases between the two germline ends. The germline gives CDR1 DFQATT, CDR2 SNEGSKA (reference sequence). CDR3 amino acids: CSASDMSQNEQFF. The CDR3 bases are TGCAGTGCTAGCGATATGTCACAGAATGAGCAGTTCTTC.

This clonotype was seen repeatedly, ten times or more. The J gene is TRBJ1-1, the V gene TRBV25-1, with D unresolved. V lost 5 bases and J lost 3, with 7 bases in between. The CDR3 runs 12 residues. CDR1 MGHDK and CDR2 SYGVNS come from the germline V gene. The CDR3 DNA reads as TGTGCCAGCAGTTTAGCTTACACTGAAGCTTTCTTT. It codes for CASSLAYTEAFF. Together with reference TRBV25-1 and TRBJ1-1, the CDR3 gives the full variable domain: EADIYQTPRYLVIGTGKKITLECSQTMGHDKMYWYQQDPGMELHLIHYSYGVNSTEKGDLSSESTVSRIRTEHFPLTLESARPSHTSQYLCASSLAYTEAFFGQGTRLTVV.

With regard to this clonotype: At one end the junction does not follow the germline gene, possibly because of a read error. This chain joins TRBV7-8 and TRBJ2-3; 7 bases agree with TRBD1. The CDR3 is 14 residues long. The germline V gene encodes CDR1 SGHVS and CDR2 FQNEAQ. The CDR3 nucleotides read TGTGCCAGCAGATTAGACAGGGCGGTTTATACGCAGTATTTT. Translated: CASRLDRAVYTQYF.

Comment on this clonotype: A single base separates this from a much larger clone, so it may be a read error. J is TRBJ2-1 and V is TRBV28, with D uncertain. The CDR3 contains 13 residues. Germline V CDR1 and CDR2: MDHEN, SYDVKM. Trimming stripped 7 bases from V and 8 bases from J, with 15 bases between. As DNA, the CDR3 is TGTGCCAGCATCCGGGCGAGGACCTATGAGCAGTTCTTC. Translated, it gives CASIRARTYEQFF. The full variable domain, completed using reference TRBV28 and TRBJ2-1, is DVKVTQSSRYLVKRTGEKVFLECVQDMDHENMFWYRQDPGLGLRLIYFSYDVKMKEKGDIPEGYSVSREKKERFSLILESASTNQTSMYLCASIRARTYEQFFGPGTRLTVL.

A note on this clonotype: This may be a read error: a much more frequent sequence differs by one nucleotide. This rearrangement joins TRBV6-5 to TRBJ2-1; 7 bases line up with TRBD2. The CDR3 is made up of 17 amino acids. CDR1 is MNHEY, CDR2 SVGAGI, per germline. The CDR3 DNA reads TGTGCCAGCAGTTACTCTAAGAGCGGGGCCCCCTACTATGAGCAGTTCTTC. Its translation is CASSYSKSGAPYYEQFF.

This clonotype was counted many times. V usage is TRBV7-6 and J usage is TRBJ2-2, with 9 nucleotides matching TRBD2. The CDR3 sequence is 15 residues long. Germline CDR1 SGHVS, CDR2 FNYEAQ. The J segment lost 8 bases and the V segment lost 5 bases, leaving 9 bases of the junction unmatched. CDR3 nucleotide sequence: TGTGCCAGCAGCCTTCTAGCGGGGACACCGGGGGAGCTGTTTTTT. It yields the protein CASSLLAGTPGELFF.

This clonotype was seen a handful of times. The chain carries TRBV4-2 and TRBJ2-3; D is tentatively TRBD1 or TRBD2 (5 bases each). The V gene lost 0 bases and the J gene lost 4 bases, with 14 bases spanning the gap. Germline loops: CDR1 LGHNA, CDR2 YNFKEQ. This CDR3 has 16 residues. The CDR3 coding sequence is TGTGCCAGCAGCCAAGATCGGGACGTGATGGCAGATACGCAGTATTTT. Protein product: CASSQDRDVMADTQYF.

V is TRBV12-3 or TRBV12-4 and J is TRBJ2-7; 13 bases are shared with TRBD2. J was trimmed by 3 bases and V by 4 bases; bases with no gene match: 12. The CDR3 sequence is 18 residues long. The CDR3 region is CASSYLGLAGVTDYEQYF. CDR3 in DNA: TGTGCCAGCAGTTACCTCGGACTAGCGGGAGTGACAGACTACGAGCAGTACTTC.

This clonotype was detected a few times. Relative to the germline gene, one junction end is altered; a read error may explain this. The chain joins TRBV2 to TRBJ2-1; a possible D gene is TRBD2 (6 bases). The CDR3 has 18 residues. Germline V gives CDR1 SNHLY, CDR2 FYNNEI. The CDR3 reads CACSLLAWEEYSYNEQFF. As DNA, the CDR3 is TGTGCCTGCAGTTTACTCGCTTGGGAGGAGTATTCCTACAATGAGCAGTTCTTC.

This clonotype was seen repeatedly, ten times or more. The chain recombines TRBV7-6 with TRBJ2-2; 8 bases map to TRBD2. The CDR3 has 17 residues. The J segment lost 3 bases and the V segment lost 6 bases, leaving 12 bases of the junction unmatched. The germline V gene has CDR1 SGHVS and CDR2 FNYEAQ. The CDR3 reads CASRALSGSLYTGELFF. CDR3 nucleotides: TGTGCCAGCAGAGCTCTAAGCGGGAGCCTTTACACCGGGGAGCTGTTTTTT.

This clonotype appeared many times. The chain recombines TRBV7-9 with TRBJ2-3; D is uncertain. The CDR3 has 12 amino acids. Trimming stripped 6 bases from V and 4 bases from J, with 8 bases between. Germline CDR1 and CDR2: SEHNR and FQNEAQ (reference sequence). The CDR3 protein is CASRTGADTQYF. The CDR3 DNA follows: TGTGCCAGCAGGACTGGGGCAGATACGCAGTATTTT.

This sequence joins TRBV20-1 and TRBJ2-1, with 9 bases aligning to TRBD2. The germline V gene has CDR1 DFQATT and CDR2 SNEGSKA (reference sequence). The CDR3 runs to 14 residues. J gave up 4 bases and V 3 bases, and 4 bases lay outside the gene matches. In DNA form, the CDR3 reads TGCAGTGCTAGGACTAGCGGAATGTACAATGAGCAGTTCTTC. Its translation is CSARTSGMYNEQFF.

J is TRBJ1-1 and V is TRBV4-2; the D is unclear. CDR1 and CDR2 (germline): LGHNA, YNFKEQ. Trimming stripped 3 bases from V and 1 base from J, with 3 bases between. The CDR3 consists of 12 residues. CDR3 DNA: TGTGCCAGCAGCCACGAGAACACTGAAGCTTTCTTT. Encoded protein: CASSHENTEAFF.

This clonotype was observed many times. The J gene is TRBJ2-7, the V gene TRBV11-2; 7 positions agree with TRBD1. The CDR3 runs to 15 residues. Germline assignment: CDR1 SGHAT and CDR2 FQNNGV. Trimming took 5 bases from V and 1 from J; bases not matched to a gene: 8. Here the CDR3 DNA reads TGTGCCAGCAGCGGAGGACAGGATCCTTCCTACGAGCAGTACTTC. Translating gives CASSGGQDPSYEQYF.

This clonotype was counted many times. The chain links TRBV6-4 to TRBJ2-2, with D unresolved. Germline CDR1 and CDR2: MRHNA and SNTAGT. The V end was cut by 2 bases, the J end by 3 bases, with 4 bases between. The CDR3 length is 13 residues. The CDR3 bases are TGTGCCAGCAGTGACAGCGACACCGGGGAGCTGTTTTTT. The encoded protein is CASSDSDTGELFF.

The V call is TRBV14, the J call TRBJ2-1, with D maybe TRBD2 (5 bases). Trimming removed 4 bases from V and 0 bases from J, with 10 bases in between. CDR1 and CDR2 from the germline V gene are SGHDN and FVKESK. The CDR3 spans 15 residues. The CDR3 here is CASSPYAGSYNEQFF. In DNA, the CDR3 is TGTGCCAGCAGCCCCTACGCGGGCTCCTACAATGAGCAGTTCTTC.

This clonotype has at least ten counts. The chain carries TRBV7-6 and TRBJ1-2; TRBD1 aligns across 8 bases. The germline V gene has CDR1 SGHVS and CDR2 FNYEAQ. The CDR3 is 13 residues long. With 5 bases clipped from V and 4 bases from J, the junction kept 3 bases outside the gene matches. In DNA, the CDR3 is TGTGCCAGCAGCCAAGACAGGGGCTATGGCTACACCTTC. This gives the protein CASSQDRGYGYTF.

This clonotype was recorded at least ten times. The chain uses TRBV3-1 and TRBJ1-2; D is undetermined. The CDR3 extends over 12 amino acids. Trimming took 1 base from V and 5 from J, leaving 5 bases between them. Germline V gives CDR1 LGHDT, CDR2 YNNKEL (reference sequence). The DNA for the CDR3 is TGTGCCAGCAGCCAAGGGGAATATGGCTACACCTTC. Residues: CASSQGEYGYTF. The full variable domain, completed using reference TRBV3-1 and TRBJ1-2, is DTAVSQTPKYLVTQMGNDKSIKCEQNLGHDTMYWYKQDSKKFLKIMFSYNNKELIINETVPNRFSPKSPDKAHLNLHINSLELGDSAVYFCASSQGEYGYTFGSGTRLTVV.

V usage is TRBV3-1 and J usage is TRBJ2-2, with D perhaps TRBD1 (6 bases). Trimming removed 4 bases from V and 0 bases from J, with 12 bases in between. The length of the CDR3 is 16 residues. In germline, CDR1 is LGHDT, CDR2 YNNKEL (reference sequence). This CDR3 reads CASSRLNRANTGELFF. The CDR3 DNA is TGTGCCAGCAGCCGTTTAAACAGGGCGAACACCGGGGAGCTGTTTTTT.

This clonotype showed up just a few times. V usage is TRBV19 and J usage is TRBJ1-4; D unresolved. This CDR3 contains 15 residues. The germline V and J ends were trimmed by 8 bases and 0 bases, with 13 bases remaining between them. Germline CDR1 is LNHDA and CDR2 is SQIVND (reference sequence). The CDR3 loop reads CASCLRAATNEKLFF. CDR3 bases: TGTGCCAGTTGCCTAAGGGCGGCAACTAATGAAAAACTGTTTTTT. The variable domain in full, completed from reference TRBV19 and TRBJ1-4, reads DGGITQSPKYLFRKEGQNVTLSCEQNLNHDAMYWYRQDPGQGLRLIYYSQIVNDFQKGDIAEGYSVSREKKESFPLTVTSAQKNPTAFYLCASCLRAATNEKLFFGSGTQLSVL.

This clonotype was picked up many times. The rearrangement links TRBV12-3 or TRBV12-4 to TRBJ1-6; D is unclear. V was trimmed by 2 bases and J by 0 bases, leaving 5 bases between them. This CDR3 region has 15 residues. CDR3 in amino acids: CASSLLGSYNSPLHF. The CDR3 region has the DNA TGTGCCAGCAGTTTACTGGGCTCCTATAATTCACCCCTCCACTTT.

This clonotype was seen a few times. The rearrangement uses TRBV20-1 and TRBJ1-5, with 9 positions matching TRBD1. The CDR3 has 15 amino acids. The ends lost 6 bases at V and 0 bases at J; junction bases unmatched: 6. The germline CDR1 and CDR2 sequences are DFQATT and SNEGSKA (reference sequence). The CDR3 sequence is CSARDREYSNQPQHF. DNA for the CDR3: TGCAGTGCCCGGGACAGGGAATATAGCAATCAGCCCCAGCATTTT.